A selection of T cell receptor beta chains follows, all from one sample in a study of shared clonotypes between healthy human individuals. Sequencing was performed with immunoSEQ multiplex PCR; in TCRdb, only in-frame clones are kept and a portion is missing. The table lists about 800,000 clones, approximately 97% of them singletons. What was sequenced was naive CD8+ T cells sorted from blood. These receptors were collected from a man in his thirties or forties in good health. Each CDR3 is given with its conserved first and last residue. A D gene is named only where the DNA matches it firmly. Clone size, where shown, is once, few, many, or a class for clones that have expanded.

>TRBV29-1|TRBD2|TRBJ2-7|-
TGCAGCGTTGAAGAAGGCGGTGCTAGCGGGATATCATACGAGCAGTACTTC
CSVEEGGASGISYEQYF
>TRBV18|TRBD2|TRBJ2-7|-
TGTGCCAGCTCAATTACGGGAGGCTCTTACGAGCAGTACTTC
CASSITGGSYEQYF
>TRBV13|-|TRBJ2-1|-
TGTGCCAGCAGCCTAACCTCATGGGAGCAGTTCTTC
CASSLTSWEQFF
>TRBV4-1|-|TRBJ2-3|-
TGCGCCAGCAGCCGGGACAACACAGATACGCAGTATTTT
CASSRDNTDTQYF
>TRBV7-3|-|TRBJ1-2|-
TGTGCCAGCAGCTCACTTATTCCGACCCGAAGGGAGGTCGGCTACACCTTC
CASSSLIPTRREVGYTF
>TRBV28|-|TRBJ1-1|-
TGTGCCAGCACCACTGGGGCGAACACTGAAGCTTTCTTT
CASTTGANTEAFF
>TRBV6-6|TRBD2|TRBJ2-7|-
TGTGCCAGCAGTTACAATAGCGGGAGCTCCTACGAGCAGTACTTC
CASSYNSGSSYEQYF
>TRBV27|TRBD2|TRBJ2-7|-
TGTGCCAGCACCCCGCTCCGGGGGGTGGGCGAGCAGTACTTC
CASTPLRGVGEQYF
>TRBV19|TRBD2|TRBJ2-1|-
TGTGCCAGTAGTGGGAGGGACCGGCTTCCATCGCGGGAAGACAATGAGCAGTTCTTC
CASSGRDRLPSREDNEQFF
>TRBV19|TRBD2|TRBJ2-1|-
TGTGCCAGTAGTATGACTAGCGGGAATCTCAATGAGCAGTTCTTC
CASSMTSGNLNEQFF
>TRBV2|TRBD2|TRBJ2-7|-
TGTGCCAGCAGTGATTCGGGAGGACTCTACGAGCAGTACTTC
CASSDSGGLYEQYF
>TRBV5-1|TRBD1|TRBJ1-5|-
TGCGCCAGCAGCCAAAGTGGACAGGGGGTTCAGCCCCAGCATTTT
CASSQSGQGVQPQHF
>TRBV7-9|TRBD1|TRBJ1-2|-
TGTGCCAGCAGCCCGGACAGGGGGCGCAGTCATGGCTACACCTTC
CASSPDRGRSHGYTF
>TRBV9|TRBD1|TRBJ1-2|-
TGTGCCAGCAACGACGGGGACAGGGGGCCTCAACACCTTTTCTTC
CASNDGDRGPQHLFF
>TRBV7-8|-|TRBJ2-7|-
TGTGCCAGCAGCTTAGCGGCAGGAGGGCCGGACGAGCAGTACTTC
CASSLAAGGPDEQYF
>TRBV11-2|-|TRBJ2-7|once
TGTGCCAGCAGCTTAGCTTTCCAGACCCTCTACGAGCAGTACTTC
CASSLAFQTLYEQYF
>TRBV28|-|TRBJ2-2|-
TGTGCCAGCATTGGGGATCCGAACACCGGGGAGCTGTTTTTT
CASIGDPNTGELFF
>TRBV4-1|TRBD1|TRBJ1-2|-
TGCGCCAGCAGCCTCACTCAGACAGGGGGAGACTATGGCTACACCTTC
CASSLTQTGGDYGYTF
>TRBV28|TRBD1|TRBJ1-4|-
TGTGCCAGCAGTTTACCCGACAGGGATGAGTCTGAAAAACTGTTTTTT
CASSLPDRDESEKLFF
>TRBV5-4|TRBD2|TRBJ2-1|-
TGTGCCAGCAGCTACGGACTAGCGGGCTCCTACAATGAGCAGTTCTTC
CASSYGLAGSYNEQFF
>TRBV6-6|TRBD1|TRBJ2-1|-
TGTGCCAGCAGCCCATTAAGACAGGGAATGGTCAATGAGCAGTTCTTC
CASSPLRQGMVNEQFF
>TRBV5-6|-|TRBJ2-3|-
TGTGCCAGCAGCTTGGCCGGGGTGGCTGTTACGCAGTATTTT
CASSLAGVAVTQYF
>TRBV15|-|TRBJ2-5|-
TGTGCCACCAGCAGCTCTGTAGCTTACCAAGAGACCCAGTACTTC
CATSSSVAYQETQYF
>TRBV27|TRBD1|TRBJ1-1|-
TGTGCCAGCAGGCGGGACAGGGGTTTTTCTGAAGCTTTCTTT
CASRRDRGFSEAFF
>TRBV29-1|TRBD2|TRBJ2-1|-
TGCAGCGTAGTTACTAGCGGGAACTACAATGAGCAGTTCTTC
CSVVTSGNYNEQFF
>TRBV7-8|-|TRBJ2-7|once
TGTGCCAGCAGCTTAATTTCGACTGAAAACTCCTACGAGCAGTACTTC
CASSLISTENSYEQYF
>TRBV6-5|TRBD1|TRBJ2-1|-
TGTGCCAGCAGTTATGGACAGGGAATGGGCAATGAGCAGTTCTTC
CASSYGQGMGNEQFF
>TRBV27|-|TRBJ1-5|-
TGTGCCAGCGCCAGAGGGTCGGAGCCCCAGCATTTT
CASARGSEPQHF
>TRBV27|-|TRBJ1-1|-
TGTGCCAGCAGGAGCAACGGGAGAACTGAAGCTTTCTTT
CASRSNGRTEAFF
>TRBV6-6|-|TRBJ1-1|-
TGTGCCACCCAAGGGATTTTGGGTGAAGCTTTCTTT
CATQGILGEAFF
>TRBV7-6|-|TRBJ2-1|-
TGTGCCAGCAGCTCCCTCTCGGGCGCCCGAAACAATGAGCAGTTCTTC
CASSSLSGARNNEQFF
>TRBV7-7|TRBD2|TRBJ2-3|-
TGTGCTAGCAGCTTAGGGGTAGCGGGAGTAGAGGATACGCAGTATTTT
CASSLGVAGVEDTQYF
>TRBV6-4|-|TRBJ1-2|-
TGTGCCAGCAGTGACATGAGGGGCGGCTACACCTTC
CASSDMRGGYTF
>TRBV15|TRBD1|TRBJ2-7|-
TGTGCCACCAGCTTTTGGGGACAGGGGGCAATCGAGCAGTACTTC
CATSFWGQGAIEQYF
>TRBV28|-|TRBJ2-1|-
TGTGCCAGCCTACAAGGAATCTACAATGAGCAGTTCTTC
CASLQGIYNEQFF
>TRBV7-9|-|TRBJ1-1|-
TGTGCCAGCAGTTCGACCCTTGAAGCTTTCTTT
CASSSTLEAFF
>TRBV27|-|TRBJ1-1|-
TGTGCCAGCAGTTTTGGGGGGGACGCTGAAGCTTTCTTT
CASSFGGDAEAFF
>TRBV5-1|-|TRBJ1-1|-
TGCGCCAGCAGCTTGGGATTTACGGACACCGACCTAGCTTTCTTT
CASSLGFTDTDLAFF
>TRBV6-5|-|TRBJ2-5|once
TGTGCCAGCAGCCCGGACAACCAAGAGACCCAGTACTTC
CASSPDNQETQYF
>TRBV6-1|TRBD2|TRBJ2-7|-
TGTGCCAGCAGTGAAGCACCGGGACTAGCGGGAGTTCAGTACTTC
CASSEAPGLAGVQYF
>TRBV7-8|-|TRBJ1-5|-
TGTGCCAGCAGCCCAGAAAGGTATAGCAATCAGCCCCAGCATTTT
CASSPERYSNQPQHF
>TRBV29-1|-|TRBJ1-4|-
TGCAGCGTTGATGGGGAGGCGGATGAAAAACTGTTTTTT
CSVDGEADEKLFF
>TRBV13|-|TRBJ2-7|-
TGTGCCAGCAGCTTAGGCTACACCTACGAGCAGTACTTC
CASSLGYTYEQYF
>TRBV19|TRBD2|TRBJ2-1|-
TGTGCCAGTAGTGTAGTCGGTTTCGATAGCGGGAGCAATGAGCAGTTCTTC
CASSVVGFDSGSNEQFF
>TRBV9|TRBD2|TRBJ2-1|-
TGTGCCAGCAGCCTAGCGGGAGAGCAGGGTGAGCAGTTCTTC
CASSLAGEQGEQFF
>TRBV2|TRBD1|TRBJ1-2|-
TGTGCCCCGAGGGGGCGCGACGGTGGCTACACCTTC
CAPRGRDGGYTF
>TRBV9|TRBD2|TRBJ2-1|-
TGTGCCAGCAGCGCTAGCGGGACCCACTACAATGAGCAGTTCTTC
CASSASGTHYNEQFF
>TRBV27|TRBD2|TRBJ2-1|-
TGTGCCAGCAGTTACTCTAGCGGGAGGCTCGATGAGCAGTTCTTC
CASSYSSGRLDEQFF
>TRBV29-1|TRBD2|TRBJ2-2|-
TGCAGCGTTGAAGGGACTAGCGGGCAGAACACCGGGGAGCTGTTTTTT
CSVEGTSGQNTGELFF
>TRBV7-9|-|TRBJ1-1|-
TGTGCCAGCAGCTTGGGGCTGGGGGACACTGAAGCTTTCTTT
CASSLGLGDTEAFF
>TRBV7-6|-|TRBJ1-1|-
TGTGCCAGCAGCCCAGGGAGGGAGAGAAACACTGAAGCTTTCTTT
CASSPGRERNTEAFF
>TRBV9|TRBD1|TRBJ2-7|-
TGTGCCAGCAGCGTGGGACAGGGGGGTAACGAGCAGTACTTC
CASSVGQGGNEQYF
>TRBV4-3|-|TRBJ2-1|-
TGCGCCAGCAGCCAAGGGAGGCGACTTGAGCAGTTCTTC
CASSQGRRLEQFF
>TRBV29-1|TRBD2|TRBJ2-1|-
TGCAGCACGGGGGGTTACAATGAGCAGTTCTTC
CSTGGYNEQFF
>TRBV5-1|TRBD2|TRBJ2-7|-
TGCGCCAGCAGGCCCCTCTCTAGCGGGCCCGTTAGCGAGCAGTACTTC
CASRPLSSGPVSEQYF
>TRBV7-6|TRBD2|TRBJ2-7|-
TGTGCCAGCAGCTCGCTAGCGGGGGGCTACGAGCAGTACTTC
CASSSLAGGYEQYF
>TRBV29-1|-|TRBJ2-1|-
TGCAGCGTTGAGATCCCGAGCTCCTACAATGAGCAGTTCTTC
CSVEIPSSYNEQFF
>TRBV27|-|TRBJ2-5|once
TGTGCCAGCAGCCCCGGAGGCGGGGAGACCCAGTACTTC
CASSPGGGETQYF
>TRBV5-5|-|TRBJ2-1|-
TGTGCCAGCAGCCGCCGGGAGCCTATCAACAATGAGCAGTTCTTC
CASSRREPINNEQFF
>TRBV5-5|-|TRBJ2-7|-
TGTGCCAGCAGCCCAGGACGGTACTCCTACGAGCAGTACTTC
CASSPGRYSYEQYF